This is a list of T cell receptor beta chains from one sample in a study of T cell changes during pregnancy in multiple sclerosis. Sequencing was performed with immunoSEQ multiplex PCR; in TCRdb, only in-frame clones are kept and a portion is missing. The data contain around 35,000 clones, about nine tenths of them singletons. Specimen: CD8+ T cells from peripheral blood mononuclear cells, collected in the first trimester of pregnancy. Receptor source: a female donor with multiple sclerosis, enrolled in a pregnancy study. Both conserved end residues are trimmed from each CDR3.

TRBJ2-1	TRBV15	ATSRVRGGAIKNEQF
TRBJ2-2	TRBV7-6	ASSPQTGGLANTGELF
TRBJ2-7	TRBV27	ASSFGGLEYEQY
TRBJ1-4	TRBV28	ASSFAGYEKLF
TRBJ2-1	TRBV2	AKNRREGLNEQF
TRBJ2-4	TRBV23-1	ASSQSKPPVLAKNIQY
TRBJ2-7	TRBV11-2	ASSSSTGAYEQY
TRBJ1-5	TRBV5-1	ASSPGTGRNQPQH
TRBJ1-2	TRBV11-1	ASSLDPYSNYGYT
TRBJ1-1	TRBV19	ASTLTGGVTEAF
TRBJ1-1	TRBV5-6	ASRLTEGITEAF
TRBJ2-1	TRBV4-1	ASSQTSGSEQF
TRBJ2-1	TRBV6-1	ASSPTSWGDNEQF
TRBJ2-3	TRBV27	ASSPRTSGSDTQY
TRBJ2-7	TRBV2	ASSGRTNYEQY
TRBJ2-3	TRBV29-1	SVDAGADTQY
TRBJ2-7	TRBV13	ASSSWTGYEQY
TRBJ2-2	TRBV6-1	ASSGPVTGSIGELF
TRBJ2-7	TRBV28	ASSLSRQATYEQY
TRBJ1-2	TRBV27	ASSLGGGAGNYGYT
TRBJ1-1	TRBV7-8	ASSLPTGQGSTEAF
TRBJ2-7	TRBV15	ATSMGLAYEQY
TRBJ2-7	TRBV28	ASSLGGVYEQY
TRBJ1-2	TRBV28	ASSLGRRANYGYT
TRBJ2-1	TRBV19	ASTPQMSSYNEQF
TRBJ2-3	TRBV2	ASSLALSTDTQY
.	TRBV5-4	ASSFGLAIDEQY
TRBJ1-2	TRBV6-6	ASSYEEHGYT
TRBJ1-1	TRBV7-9	ASSKTGGSTEAF
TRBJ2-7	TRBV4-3	ASSQDSRLAGDLHEQY
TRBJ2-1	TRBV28	ASSEAEFYNEQF
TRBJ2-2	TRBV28	ASSPDRGWTGELF
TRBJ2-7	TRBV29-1	SVEIYGYEQY
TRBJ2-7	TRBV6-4	ASSDAKSSGTGLYEQY
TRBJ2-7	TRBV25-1	ASSPSSTGEQY
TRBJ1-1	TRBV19	ASSMMGGTEAF
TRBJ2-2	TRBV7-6	ASSLGGSGELF
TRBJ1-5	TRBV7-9	ASSSTGVSNQPQH
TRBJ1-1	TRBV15	ATSPLPGTGNTEAF
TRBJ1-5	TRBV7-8	ASSARRTREGQPQH
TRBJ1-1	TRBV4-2	ASGYTGAEAF
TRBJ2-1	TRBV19	ASGTPGQEDNEQF
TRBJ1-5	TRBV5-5	ASSHGQPNQPQH
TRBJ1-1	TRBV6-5	ASSYSQGWAEAF
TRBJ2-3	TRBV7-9	ASSLASGSQDTQY
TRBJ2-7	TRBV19	ASSFGLAGPYEQY
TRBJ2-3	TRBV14	ASSHSFRRDFSTDTQY
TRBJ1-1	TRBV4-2	ASSSTPGHRAEAF
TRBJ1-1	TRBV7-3	ASSSLTEAF